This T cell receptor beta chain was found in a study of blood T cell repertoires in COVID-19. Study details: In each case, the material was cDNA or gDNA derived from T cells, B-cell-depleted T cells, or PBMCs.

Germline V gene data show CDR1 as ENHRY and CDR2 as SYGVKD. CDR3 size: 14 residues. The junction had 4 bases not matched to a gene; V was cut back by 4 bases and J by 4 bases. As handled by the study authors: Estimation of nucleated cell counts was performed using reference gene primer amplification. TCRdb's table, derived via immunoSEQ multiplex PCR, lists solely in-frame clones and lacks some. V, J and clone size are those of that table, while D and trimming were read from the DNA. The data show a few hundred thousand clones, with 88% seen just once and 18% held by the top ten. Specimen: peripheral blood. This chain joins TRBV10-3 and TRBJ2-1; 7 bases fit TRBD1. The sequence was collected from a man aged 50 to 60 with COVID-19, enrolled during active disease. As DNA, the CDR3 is TGTGCCATCAGTGTCGGACAGGATTACAATGAGCAGTTCTTC. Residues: CAISVGQDYNEQFF.